The 32 T cell receptor beta chains below were found in one sample sequenced in a study of blood T cell repertoires in COVID-19 (dated by TCRdb to 2018 to 2020). The method behind the library was the immunoSEQ multiplex PCR assay. The table was pulled from immuneACCESS by TCRdb, which kept in-frame rearrangements only. Such tables lose some clones; where checked, under half of the loss comes from unresolved V genes, and the rest has no known cause. Present in this sample are 95,000 to 120,000 clones, approximately 91% of which were seen just once. The ten biggest clones cover more than 7% of the sample. Sequenced material: peripheral blood. The receptors shown here come from a woman in her 70s who had recovered from COVID-19.

V is TRBV12-1 and J is TRBJ1-3. TRBV12-1 is termed a pseudogene. The CDR3 extends over 13 amino acids. CDR3 in DNA: TGTGCCAGCAGCTTAGGGGGGGGCAACACCATATATTTT. Its translation: CASSLGGGNTIYF.

This rearrangement joins TRBV6-1 to TRBJ1-5; the match to TRBD1 covers 10 bases. V gave up 1 base and J gave up 0 bases; unmatched junction bases: 12. Per the germline V gene, CDR1 is MNHNS and CDR2 is SASEGT. The CDR3 loop spans 20 amino acids. The CDR3 DNA follows: TGTGCCAGCAGTGAAGGGGCGGGGACAGGGGTGAGTTATAGCAATCAGCCCCAGCATTTT. Translating gives CASSEGAGTGVSYSNQPQHF.

The gene calls are TRBV28 and TRBJ2-4, with TRBD2 matching 14 bases. The germline gives CDR1 MDHEN, CDR2 SYDVKM. The V and J ends lost 4 bases and 1 base, in that order; junction bases with no gene match: 6. The CDR3 has 18 residues. The CDR3 nucleotides are TGTGCCAGCAGTTATTGGGGACTAGCGGGAGAGGCCAAAAACATTCAGTACTTC. Translating it yields CASSYWGLAGEAKNIQYF.

The chain joins TRBV18 to TRBJ2-7; D might be TRBD1 (6 bases). The CDR3 covers 12 residues. V lost 3 bases and J 7 bases, leaving 10 bases between the germline ends. Germline V gene data show CDR1 as KGHSH and CDR2 as LQKENI. The CDR3 spells CASSPGAVEQYF. CDR3 bases: TGTGCCAGCTCACCGGGGGCGGTGGAGCAGTACTTC.

The J gene is TRBJ1-2, the V gene TRBV5-6; D possibly corresponds to TRBD1 (5 bases). V was trimmed by 3 bases and J by 8 bases, leaving 14 bases between them. This CDR3 has 13 residues. Per the germline V gene, CDR1 is SGHDT and CDR2 is YYEEEE. DNA for the CDR3: TGTGCCAGCAGCTCCTGGACATTGGTAGGCTACACCTTC. Amino acid sequence: CASSSWTLVGYTF.

The chain carries TRBV5-6 and TRBJ1-6, with D hard to call. This CDR3 comprises 17 residues. V was pared by 1 base and J by 0 bases, with 11 bases between. Germline CDR1 reads SGHDT; CDR2 reads YYEEEE. The CDR3 here is CASSLFVVSSYNSPLHF. The CDR3, as DNA: TGTGCCAGCAGCTTGTTTGTAGTTAGCTCCTATAATTCACCCCTCCACTTT.

This clone is medium-sized by share. This sequence joins TRBV27 and TRBJ2-2, with a weak D call TRBD2 (6 bases). The CDR3 is made up of 15 amino acids. Germline CDR1 MNHEY, CDR2 SMNVEV (reference sequence). Trimming removed 4 bases from V and 2 bases from J, with 11 bases in between. The CDR3 here is CASSSRDSNTGELFF. Written as DNA, the CDR3 is TGTGCCAGCAGTTCCCGGGACTCCAACACCGGGGAGCTGTTTTTT.

J is TRBJ2-3 and V is TRBV5-4; 9 nucleotides agree with TRBD2. Unmatched junction bases numbered 9, after V lost 4 bases and J lost 3 bases. The CDR3 is 16 amino acids. Germline assignment: CDR1 SGHNT and CDR2 YYREEE (reference sequence). CDR3 coding DNA: TGTGCCAGCAGCGTTCGGGCGGGAGGGTTGACAGATACGCAGTATTTT. It is translated as CASSVRAGGLTDTQYF.

This clone was seen a few times. The CDR3: CASSYLTQGAPGRLHF. In DNA form, the CDR3 reads TGTGCCAGCAGTTACTTAACACAGGGGGCCCCGGGGAGACTCCACTTT. The gene calls are TRBV6-5 and TRBJ1-6, with TRBD1 matching over 9 bases. The CDR3 contains 16 residues. The V and J ends lost 1 base and 16 bases, in that order; junction bases with no gene match: 14. The germline V gene has CDR1 MNHEY and CDR2 SVGAGI.

The chain couples TRBV5-5 to TRBJ1-4; TRBD1 might be the D (5 bases). Germline CDR1 reads SGHKS; CDR2 reads YYEKEE (reference sequence). V shed 4 bases and J shed 8 bases, with 21 bases lying between them. The CDR3 runs 16 residues. CDR3 region: CASSPSWQGRNEKLFF. DNA for the CDR3: TGTGCCAGCAGCCCGTCGTGGCAGGGTAGGAACGAAAAACTGTTTTTT. The full variable domain, rest sourced from reference TRBV5-5 and TRBJ1-4, is DAGVTQSPTHLIKTRGQQVTLRCSPISGHKSVSWYQQVLGQGPQFIFQYYEKEERGRGNFPDRFSARQFPNYSSELNVNALLLGDSALYLCASSPSWQGRNEKLFFGSGTQLSVL.

V usage is TRBV5-6 and J usage is TRBJ1-3; D not certain. Germline V gives CDR1 SGHDT, CDR2 YYEEEE. This CDR3 spans 14 amino acids. The V and J ends lost 6 bases and 4 bases respectively, with 14 bases between them. CDR3 bases: TGTGCCAGCAACGCCCGCTCGGGAGGAAACACCATATATTTT. Protein product: CASNARSGGNTIYF.

A single count supports this clone. The rearrangement uses TRBV18 and TRBJ2-2; D not resolved. CDR3 length: 13 amino acids. Trimming shortened V by 3 bases and J by 3 bases, and 5 bases separated the two germline ends. The germline V gene encodes CDR1 KGHSH and CDR2 LQKENI. CDR3 protein: CASSPTYTGELFF. CDR3 DNA: TGTGCCAGCTCACCGACATACACCGGGGAGCTGTTTTTT.

This chain links TRBV7-2 with TRBJ1-6; D gene ambiguous. Germline V gene lookup returns CDR1 SGHTA and CDR2 FQGNSA. This CDR3 contains 15 residues. The ends were cut back, 5 bases at V and 6 bases at J, with 14 bases in the middle. The CDR3 nucleotides read TGTGCCAGCAGCCTACGCCCCTCTTCTAATTCACCCCTCCACTTT. Amino acid sequence: CASSLRPSSNSPLHF.

The J gene is TRBJ2-7, the V gene TRBV18, with 7 bases aligning to TRBD1. The CDR3 spans 15 residues. With 6 bases clipped from V and 2 bases from J, the junction kept 10 bases outside the gene matches. Germline V gene data show CDR1 as KGHSH and CDR2 as LQKENI. In nucleotides, the CDR3 is TGTGCCAGCTCCACCCCGGCACAGGGGCCCTACGAGCAGTACTTC. It codes for CASSTPAQGPYEQYF.

The chain couples TRBV24-1 to TRBJ2-3; D unresolved. Trimming cost V 5 bases and J 0 bases, with 5 bases left between them. The CDR3 is 13 amino acids. Germline V CDR1 and CDR2: KGHDR, SFDVKD. The CDR3 loop reads CATSVGSTDTQYF. CDR3 DNA: TGTGCCACCAGTGTGGGCAGCACAGATACGCAGTATTTT.

The chain couples TRBV7-6 to TRBJ2-5; 8 bases agree with TRBD2. CDR3 length equals 17 residues. CDR1 SGHVS and CDR2 FNYEAQ come from the germline V gene. Trimming at V came to 5 bases and at J to 8 bases, leaving 19 bases not matched to a gene. The CDR3 here is CASSPTRGLGLGFTQYF. In nucleotides, the CDR3 is TGTGCCAGCAGCCCGACTAGAGGGCTGGGACTAGGTTTTACCCAGTACTTC.

The chain links TRBV4-3 to TRBJ2-7; possible D gene TRBD2, 6 bases. This CDR3 comprises 14 residues. V was shortened by 5 bases and J by 2 bases, with 13 bases between the two germline ends. Germline CDR1 is LGHNA and CDR2 is YSLEER. The CDR3 DNA reads as TGCGCCAGCAGCAGACGGTCGGGGGCCTACGAGCAGTACTTC. Translated: CASSRRSGAYEQYF.

In this sample, this clone turned up a few times. The rearrangement joins TRBV5-1 to TRBJ2-6; maybe TRBD2 (5 bases). This CDR3 has 15 amino acids. CDR1 and CDR2 from the germline V gene are SGHRS and YFSETQ. Trimming cost V 4 bases and J 2 bases, with 10 bases left between them. The CDR3 is CASSLGAAGANVLTF. CDR3 coding DNA: TGCGCCAGCAGCCTAGGAGCGGCTGGGGCCAACGTCCTGACTTTC.

As regards this clone: Other DNA variants within this sample encode the same CDR3. The chain has TRBV6-6 and TRBJ2-7; D may be TRBD1 (6 bases). CDR3 length: 13 residues. The V end was cut by 6 bases, the J end by 6 bases, with 15 bases between. In germline, CDR1 is MNHNY, CDR2 SVGAGI (reference sequence). This CDR3 reads CASSYLIGGEQYF. CDR3 DNA sequence: TGTGCCAGCAGCTACCTAATAGGGGGCGAGCAGTACTTC.

The chain joins TRBV21-1 to TRBJ2-1; the table's D call, TRBD1, was not checked against the DNA. TRBV21-1 is flagged as a pseudogene. The CDR3 runs 13 residues. CDR3 residues: CASSAQTGEEQFF. In DNA form, the CDR3 reads TGTGCCAGCAGCGCCCAGACAGGAGAGGAGCAGTTCTTC.

The rearrangement uses TRBV5-1 and TRBJ2-5; 8 nucleotides align to TRBD2. Losses at the gene ends were 3 bases for V and 5 bases for J; bases not matched to a gene: 6. This CDR3 has 14 amino acids. Germline-derived CDR1 and CDR2 are SGHRS and YFSETQ. CDR3 sequence: CASSSGGARETQYF. The DNA for the CDR3 is TGCGCCAGCAGCTCCGGGGGGGCCCGGGAGACCCAGTACTTC.

V gene TRBV11-1 combines with J gene TRBJ2-1; 8 nucleotides line up with TRBD2. The CDR3 runs to 15 residues. J lost 8 bases, V lost 4 bases, and 10 bases had no gene match. Germline CDR1 SGHAT, CDR2 FQDESV (reference sequence). The CDR3 loop is CASSSPGLVSDEQFF. For the CDR3, the DNA is TGTGCCAGCAGCTCGCCGGGACTAGTGAGCGATGAGCAGTTCTTC. Complete variable domain (other parts from reference TRBV11-1 and TRBJ2-1): EAEVAQSPRYKITEKSQAVAFWCDPISGHATLYWYRQILGQGPELLVQFQDESVVDDSQLPKDRFSAERLKGVDSTLKIQPAELGDSAMYLCASSSPGLVSDEQFFGPGTRLTVL.

The V and J genes are TRBV6-2 or TRBV6-3 and TRBJ2-2, with 8 positions matching TRBD1. V dropped 6 bases and J dropped 5; count of bases not matched to a gene: 8. Per germline, CDR1 MNHEY and CDR2 SVGEGT. The CDR3 is 15 residues long. The CDR3 sequence is CASSVSGGLTGELFF. The CDR3 region has the DNA TGTGCCAGCAGCGTCTCAGGGGGCTTGACCGGGGAGCTGTTTTTT.

The V gene is TRBV5-1, the J gene TRBJ1-1, with 8 bases fitting TRBD1. The CDR3 covers 14 residues. Trimming took 7 bases from V and 1 from J; bases not matched to a gene: 6. CDR1 is SGHRS, CDR2 YFSETQ, per germline. CDR3 in DNA: TGCGCCAGCTCTACCGGGACAGGGAACACTGAAGCTTTCTTT. Its translation is CASSTGTGNTEAFF. The full variable domain, with the rest looked up from reference TRBV5-1 and TRBJ1-1, is KAGVTQTPRYLIKTRGQQVTLSCSPISGHRSVSWYQQTPGQGLQFLFEYFSETQRNKGNFPGRFSGRQFSNSRSEMNVSTLELGDSALYLCASSTGTGNTEAFFGQGTRLTVV.

The genes are TRBV4-1 and TRBJ2-7; no reliable D call. The CDR3 spans 14 residues. CDR1 MGHRA and CDR2 YSYEKL come from the germline V gene. Trimming took 8 bases from V and 3 from J, leaving 17 bases between them. In DNA form, the CDR3 reads TGCGCCAGCTCTCCAAGTAGTAATCGCTACGAGCAGTACTTC. Translated: CASSPSSNRYEQYF.

The chain is built from TRBV5-4 and TRBJ2-1; possible D gene TRBD1, 6 bases. Germline V gene data show CDR1 as SGHNT and CDR2 as YYREEE (reference sequence). There are 14 residues in the CDR3. V lost 2 bases to trimming and J lost 8 bases, with 14 bases between them. For the CDR3, the DNA is TGTGCCAGCAGCTTACCTTTTGGGGGCGATGAGCAGTTCTTC. It is translated as CASSLPFGGDEQFF.

This chain connects TRBV7-2 to TRBJ2-7, with a tentative D call TRBD1 (6 bases). This CDR3 has 14 amino acids. V shed 5 bases and J shed 5 bases, with 16 bases lying between them. Germline V gene data show CDR1 as SGHTA and CDR2 as FQGNSA. The CDR3 coding sequence is TGTGCCAGCAGCGGGGACACGTCCAGGCACGAGCAGTACTTC. The encoded protein is CASSGDTSRHEQYF. Filled out from reference TRBV7-2 and TRBJ2-7, the complete variable domain reads GAGVSQSPSNKVTEKGKDVELRCDPISGHTALYWYRQSLGQGLEFLIYFQGNSAPDKSGLPSDRFSAERTGGSVSTLTIQRTQQEDSAVYLCASSGDTSRHEQYFGPGTRLTVT.

J is TRBJ1-1 and V is TRBV6-1; D remains unclear. The CDR3 loop spans 17 amino acids. CDR1 and CDR2 from the germline V gene are MNHNS and SASEGT. V shed 2 bases and J shed 0 bases, with 16 bases lying between them. In nucleotides, the CDR3 is TGTGCCAGCAGTGAAATGAACAGCCCCGGATTGAACACTGAAGCTTTCTTT. This sequence encodes CASSEMNSPGLNTEAFF.

The chain recombines TRBV20-1 with TRBJ1-3; TRBD1 might be the D (6 bases). V was trimmed by 3 bases and J by 0 bases, leaving 15 bases between them. Looked up from germline, CDR1 is DFQATT and CDR2 is SNEGSKA (reference sequence). The CDR3 spans 16 residues. For the CDR3, the DNA is TGCAGTGCTAGTCCCTTGGACAGATACTCTGGAAACACCATATATTTT. Translated: CSASPLDRYSGNTIYF.

The chain uses TRBV4-3 and TRBJ2-2; D remains unclear. This CDR3 has 17 residues. V was trimmed by 0 bases and J by 0 bases, leaving 11 bases between them. Germline V gene data show CDR1 as LGHNA and CDR2 as YSLEER. CDR3 nucleotides: TGCGCCAGCAGCCAAGACACAGCTCCTACGAACACCGGGGAGCTGTTTTTT. Translated: CASSQDTAPTNTGELFF.

The rearrangement uses TRBV12-3 or TRBV12-4 and TRBJ1-5, with TRBD1 matching over 7 bases. The CDR3 has 12 amino acids. V lost 4 bases to trimming and J lost 13 bases; unmatched junction nucleotides: 7. In DNA form, the CDR3 reads TGTGCCAGCAGTTCCCGGGACAGCCAGCAGCATTTT. It specifies CASSSRDSQQHF.

CDR3 loop: CASSIGWSMNTEAFF. The CDR3 DNA reads as TGTGCCAGTAGTATAGGGTGGAGCATGAACACTGAAGCTTTCTTT. The chain carries TRBV19 and TRBJ1-1; D uncertain. This CDR3 has 15 residues. V shed 1 base and J shed 0 bases, with 9 bases lying between them. Germline assignment: CDR1 LNHDA and CDR2 SQIVND (reference sequence).